These 27 T cell receptor beta chains originate from one sample sequenced in a study of control samples from healthy donors and cancer patients. The protocol was immunoSEQ multiplex PCR, while the TCRdb copy is restricted to in-frame clones and leaves out a portion. The sample carries some 120,000 clones, 85% to 95% recorded once. Sequenced: blood. These receptor sequences come from a man aged 18 to 30 in good health.

The chain couples TRBV7-9 to TRBJ1-3, with 11 positions matching TRBD1. The CDR3 spans 19 residues. Germline V lookup: CDR1 SEHNR, CDR2 FQNEAQ (reference sequence). After removal of 1 base from V and 5 bases from J, the junction contained 13 bases not matched to a gene. The CDR3 DNA is TGTGCCAGCAGCTTAGTGGTTCATGGGACAGGGGGGCTTCGAAACACCATATATTTT. Protein: CASSLVVHGTGGLRNTIYF. The variable domain in full, with the rest retrieved from reference TRBV7-9 and TRBJ1-3, is DTGVSQNPRHKITKRGQNVTFRCDPISEHNRLYWYRQTLGQGPEFLTYFQNEAQLEKSRLLSDRFSAERPKGSFSTLEIQRTEQGDSAMYLCASSLVVHGTGGLRNTIYFGEGSWLTVV.

The chain is built from TRBV6-5 and TRBJ2-5; D is possibly TRBD2 (6 bases). Per germline, CDR1 MNHEY and CDR2 SVGAGI. CDR3 size: 14 residues. Trimming removed 5 bases at V and 5 bases at J, with 15 bases between. Here the CDR3 DNA reads TGTGCCAGCAGTCGGGGCGGGGTTCGGGAGACCCAGTACTTC. Its translation: CASSRGGVRETQYF.

V usage is TRBV29-1 and J usage is TRBJ2-2, with TRBD1 matching 9 bases. CDR3 size: 14 residues. Germline assignment: CDR1 SQVTM and CDR2 ANQGSEA. After removal of 7 bases from V and 1 base from J, the junction contained 4 bases not matched to a gene. Here the CDR3 DNA reads TGCAGCGCTCGGACAGGGGAGAACACCGGGGAGCTGTTTTTT. Translating it yields CSARTGENTGELFF.

The chain is built from TRBV2 and TRBJ2-2; 8 bases align to TRBD2. Germline trimming cut 4 bases from V and 5 bases from J; bases unmatched to any gene: 6. The CDR3 extends over 15 amino acids. Germline assignment: CDR1 SNHLY and CDR2 FYNNEI. This CDR3 is CASSAGLARTGELFF. The CDR3 bases are TGTGCCAGCAGTGCAGGACTAGCAAGGACCGGGGAGCTGTTTTTT.

This clone has just one count. The chain has TRBV3-1 (or the pseudogene TRBV3-2) and TRBJ2-3; D is uncertain. V shed 5 bases and J shed 3 bases, with 15 bases lying between them. CDR3 size: 15 residues. The V gene's germline CDR1 is LGHDT and CDR2 YNNKEL (reference sequence). CDR3 residues: CASSFRAFLTDTQYF. The DNA of the CDR3 is TGTGCCAGCAGCTTTCGGGCTTTTTTAACAGATACGCAGTATTTT.

The sample holds a few counts of this clone. The CDR3: CASSEAWGDSTAFF. DNA of the CDR3: TGTGCCAGCAGTGAAGCGTGGGGGGACAGTACGGCTTTCTTT. This chain joins TRBV6-1 and TRBJ1-1; TRBD1 agrees at 7 bases. J was trimmed by 11 bases and V by 0 bases; bases with no gene match: 9. The CDR3 covers 14 residues. Per germline, CDR1 MNHNS and CDR2 SASEGT.

The rearrangement uses TRBV19 and TRBJ2-3; D might be TRBD2 (5 bases). The CDR3 length is 13 residues. Trimming stripped 4 bases from V and 3 bases from J, with 8 bases between. CDR1 LNHDA and CDR2 SQIVND come from the germline V gene (reference sequence). This CDR3 is CASSTGWTDTQYF. CDR3 sequence (DNA): TGTGCCAGTAGTACGGGGTGGACAGATACGCAGTATTTT.

This clone appeared a single time. The chain combines TRBV27 with TRBJ2-7; D may match TRBD1 or TRBD2 (7 bases each). This CDR3 region has 15 residues. Germline V gene data show CDR1 as MNHEY and CDR2 as SMNVEV (reference sequence). With 4 bases removed from V and 2 bases from J, the gap between germline ends came to 15 bases. The CDR3 here is CASSSPRGGTYEQYF. The CDR3 coding sequence is TGTGCCAGCAGTTCCCCCAGGGGGGGCACCTACGAGCAGTACTTC.

J is TRBJ1-1 and V is TRBV18; D not resolved. The CDR3 is made up of 13 amino acids. Per germline, CDR1 KGHSH and CDR2 LQKENI. Trimming shortened V by 5 bases and J by 1 base, and 8 bases separated the two germline ends. The CDR3 loop is CASSEGSNTEAFF. CDR3 DNA sequence: TGTGCCAGCTCAGAGGGCTCGAACACTGAAGCTTTCTTT.

The chain uses TRBV7-9 and TRBJ1-1, with TRBD1 identical over 9 bases. The ends lost 5 bases at V and 0 bases at J; junction bases unmatched: 1. Per germline, CDR1 SEHNR and CDR2 FQNEAQ (reference sequence). The CDR3 loop spans 14 amino acids. The DNA of the CDR3 is TGTGCCAGCAGCGACAGGGGGGTGAACACTGAAGCTTTCTTT. It is translated as CASSDRGVNTEAFF.

The genes are TRBV5-1 and TRBJ1-1; TRBD1 aligns across 8 bases. The V gene's germline CDR1 is SGHRS and CDR2 YFSETQ. The CDR3 spans 14 residues. V gave up 6 bases and J gave up 4 bases; unmatched junction bases: 8. The CDR3 loop reads CASTEGTGGTEAFF. DNA for the CDR3: TGCGCCAGCACCGAGGGGACAGGAGGCACTGAAGCTTTCTTT.

The J gene is TRBJ1-6, the V gene TRBV18, with 7 bases that match TRBD1. After removal of 3 bases from V and 7 bases from J, the junction contained 9 bases not matched to a gene. The germline V gene encodes CDR1 KGHSH and CDR2 LQKENI. The CDR3 is 16 residues long. The CDR3, as DNA: TGTGCCAGCTCACCTCGACAGGGAAAGAGCAATTCACCCCTCCACTTT. This gives the protein CASSPRQGKSNSPLHF.

The gene calls are TRBV12-5 and TRBJ2-2; D possibly corresponds to TRBD1 (5 bases). Trimming took off 2 bases at V and 6 bases at J, with 13 bases between the two ends. The CDR3 is 15 residues long. Germline assignment: CDR1 LGHNT and CDR2 FRNRAP. The CDR3, as DNA: TGTGCTAGTGGTTTGCCACACGCAGGGTCCGGGGAGCTGTTTTTT. Translating gives CASGLPHAGSGELFF.

J is TRBJ2-7 and V is TRBV12-5; TRBD1 matches 8 bases. The CDR3 length is 14 residues. Germline values: CDR1 LGHNT, CDR2 FRNRAP. Losses at the gene ends were 2 bases for V and 6 bases for J; bases not matched to a gene: 6. CDR3: CASGLPDRGAEQYF. CDR3 coding DNA: TGTGCTAGTGGTTTGCCTGACAGGGGCGCCGAGCAGTACTTC.

The genes are TRBV27 and TRBJ2-7; a possible D gene is TRBD1 (5 bases). V dropped 1 base and J dropped 4 bases, with 8 bases sitting between them. Germline V gene sequence: CDR1 MNHEY, CDR2 SMNVEV (reference sequence). The length of the CDR3 is 13 residues. The CDR3, as DNA: TGTGCCAGCAGTTTATTTCAGGGTTACGAGCAGTACTTC. Translating gives CASSLFQGYEQYF.

The V and J genes are TRBV7-9 and TRBJ1-6, with D maybe TRBD1 (6 bases). Germline loops: CDR1 SEHNR, CDR2 FQNEAQ (reference sequence). The V gene lost 6 bases and the J gene lost 6 bases, with 12 bases spanning the gap. CDR3 length: 14 amino acids. CDR3 bases: TGTGCCAGCAGAGGGAGGACAGTTAATTCACCCCTCCACTTT. Protein sequence: CASRGRTVNSPLHF.

This sequence joins TRBV5-1 and TRBJ1-6, with 9 bases aligning to TRBD1. The CDR3 is 14 residues long. V shed 8 bases and J 9 bases; nucleotides not matched to a gene: 9. The germline gives CDR1 SGHRS, CDR2 YFSETQ. CDR3 sequence: CASTPGQGPSPLHF. CDR3 DNA sequence: TGCGCCAGTACCCCGGGACAGGGCCCTTCACCCCTCCACTTT.

V is TRBV2 and J is TRBJ1-4, with no clear D. V shed 2 bases and J shed 3 bases, with 10 bases lying between them. The CDR3 runs 15 residues. Looked up from germline, CDR1 is SNHLY and CDR2 is FYNNEI. CDR3 DNA: TGTGCCAGCAGTGAATATGGAGTTGCTAATGAAAAACTGTTTTTT. It is translated as CASSEYGVANEKLFF. The full variable domain, its missing parts supplied by reference TRBV2 and TRBJ1-4, is EPEVTQTPSHQVTQMGQEVILRCVPISNHLYFYWYRQILGQKVEFLVSFYNNEISEKSEIFDDQFSVERPDGSNFTLKIRSTKLEDSAMYFCASSEYGVANEKLFFGSGTQLSVL.

V and J are TRBV5-4 and TRBJ1-1; D ambiguous. CDR1 is SGHNT, CDR2 YYREEE, per germline (reference sequence). With 1 base removed from V and 3 bases from J, the gap between germline ends came to 7 bases. CDR3 length: 13 amino acids. The CDR3, as DNA: TGTGCCAGCAGCTTGCAGATTGACACTGAAGCTTTCTTT. Translation gives CASSLQIDTEAFF.

The chain carries TRBV29-1 and TRBJ2-5; D is uncertain. The CDR3 has 13 amino acids. The ends were cut back, 1 base at V and 5 bases at J, with 11 bases in the middle. The germline V gene encodes CDR1 SQVTM and CDR2 ANQGSEA. The chain's CDR3 is CSVEGPVGETQYF. In nucleotides, the CDR3 is TGCAGCGTTGAAGGACCAGTGGGGGAGACCCAGTACTTC. Together with reference TRBV29-1 and TRBJ2-5, the CDR3 gives the full variable domain: SAVISQKPSRDICQRGTSLTIQCQVDSQVTMMFWYRQQPGQSLTLIATANQGSEATYESGFVIDKFPISRPNLTFSTLTVSNMSPEDSSIYLCSVEGPVGETQYFGPGTRLLVL.

The chain is built from TRBV5-1 and TRBJ2-5; D gene unclear. Per the germline V gene, CDR1 is SGHRS and CDR2 is YFSETQ. This CDR3 is built from 14 residues. The V end was cut by 4 bases, the J end by 1 base, with 11 bases between. CDR3 nucleotide sequence: TGCGCCAGCAGCCAAACCAAAGCCCAAGAGACCCAGTACTTC. Amino acid sequence: CASSQTKAQETQYF.

The chain recombines TRBV3-1 (or the pseudogene TRBV3-2) with TRBJ1-3; D is unclear. The CDR3 runs 14 residues. The V and J ends lost 0 bases and 4 bases respectively, with 7 bases between them. Germline lookup yields CDR1 LGHDT and CDR2 YNNKEL (reference sequence). The CDR3 nucleotides are TGTGCCAGCAGCCAAGATACCAGCGGAAACACCATATATTTT. Translated: CASSQDTSGNTIYF.

The chain combines TRBV19 with TRBJ2-5; D not resolved. The CDR3 spans 15 residues. The germline V and J ends were trimmed by 3 bases and 3 bases, with 14 bases remaining between them. Germline CDR1 reads LNHDA; CDR2 reads SQIVND (reference sequence). CDR3 in amino acids: CASSMGGAAKETQYF. For the CDR3, the DNA is TGTGCCAGTAGTATGGGCGGAGCAGCTAAAGAGACCCAGTACTTC.

The chain joins TRBV27 to TRBJ1-6; TRBD1 might be the D (6 bases). The CDR3 runs 17 residues. Trimming pared 10 bases from V and 2 bases from J, leaving 21 bases between. The germline V gene encodes CDR1 MNHEY and CDR2 SMNVEV (reference sequence). The CDR3 here is CATADRKGGTYNSPLHF. Written as DNA, the CDR3 is TGTGCCACCGCGGACAGAAAAGGGGGGACCTATAATTCACCCCTCCACTTT.

The sample holds one count of this clone. The V gene is TRBV30, the J gene TRBJ2-5; 7 bases map to TRBD1. J was trimmed by 2 bases and V by 4 bases; bases with no gene match: 10. The CDR3 has 15 residues. CDR1 is GTSNPN and CDR2 is SVGIG in the germline V gene (reference sequence). For the CDR3, the DNA is TGTGCCTGGAACCCGGGACAGCAGGGACAAGAGACCCAGTACTTC. This sequence encodes CAWNPGQQGQETQYF.

This chain uses TRBV5-6 with TRBJ2-7; D is unclear. This CDR3 comprises 14 residues. Germline V gene lookup returns CDR1 SGHDT and CDR2 YYEEEE. The V end lost 0 bases, the J end lost 4 bases, and 11 bases lay between the germline ends. CDR3 DNA sequence: TGTGCCAGCAGCTTGGAGTGGGATTCGTACGAGCAGTACTTC. Translated, it gives CASSLEWDSYEQYF. The variable domain in full, completed from reference TRBV5-6 and TRBJ2-7, reads DAGVTQSPTHLIKTRGQQVTLRCSPKSGHDTVSWYQQALGQGPQFIFQYYEEEERQRGNFPDRFSGHQFPNYSSELNVNALLLGDSALYLCASSLEWDSYEQYFGPGTRLTVT.

This rearrangement joins TRBV7-9 to TRBJ2-7; TRBD1 is a possible D gene (6 bases). The CDR3 is 13 residues long. V was pared by 0 bases and J by 8 bases, with 11 bases between. Looked up from germline, CDR1 is SEHNR and CDR2 is FQNEAQ (reference sequence). The CDR3 nucleotides are TGTGCCAGCAGCTTAGCGCGGACAGACAAGCAGTACTTC. Translated: CASSLARTDKQYF.